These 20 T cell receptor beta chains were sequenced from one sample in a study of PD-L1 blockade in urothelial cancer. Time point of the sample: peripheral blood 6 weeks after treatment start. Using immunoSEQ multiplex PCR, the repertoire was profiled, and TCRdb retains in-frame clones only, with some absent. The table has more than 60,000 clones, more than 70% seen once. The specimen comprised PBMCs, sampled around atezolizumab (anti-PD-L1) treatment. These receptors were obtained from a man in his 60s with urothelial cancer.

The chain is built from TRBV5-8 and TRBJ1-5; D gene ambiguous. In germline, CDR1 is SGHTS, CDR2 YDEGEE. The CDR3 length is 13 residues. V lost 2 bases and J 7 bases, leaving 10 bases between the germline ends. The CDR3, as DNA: TGTGCCAGCAGCTTTCAAGCCAGGCAGCCCCAGCATTTT. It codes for CASSFQARQPQHF.

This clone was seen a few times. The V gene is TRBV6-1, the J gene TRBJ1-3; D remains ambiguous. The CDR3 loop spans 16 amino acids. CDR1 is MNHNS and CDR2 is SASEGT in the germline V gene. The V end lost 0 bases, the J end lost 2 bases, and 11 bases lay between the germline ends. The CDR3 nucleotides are TGTGCCAGCAGTGAAGCCCCAGATTTCGCTGGAAACACCATATATTTT. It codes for CASSEAPDFAGNTIYF.

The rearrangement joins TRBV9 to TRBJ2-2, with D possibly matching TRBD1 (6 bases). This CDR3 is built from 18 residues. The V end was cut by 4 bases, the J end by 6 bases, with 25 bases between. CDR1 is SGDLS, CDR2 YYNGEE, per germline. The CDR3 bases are TGTGCCAGCAGCCTCAGAGGGGGAACAGGGTTATCGCCCGGGGAGCTGTTTTTT. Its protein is CASSLRGGTGLSPGELFF.

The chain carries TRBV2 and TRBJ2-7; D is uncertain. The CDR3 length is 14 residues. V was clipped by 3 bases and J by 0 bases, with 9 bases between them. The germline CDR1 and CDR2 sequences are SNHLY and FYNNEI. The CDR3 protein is CASSDPRYSYEQYF. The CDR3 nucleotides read TGTGCCAGCAGTGATCCGAGATACTCCTACGAGCAGTACTTC.

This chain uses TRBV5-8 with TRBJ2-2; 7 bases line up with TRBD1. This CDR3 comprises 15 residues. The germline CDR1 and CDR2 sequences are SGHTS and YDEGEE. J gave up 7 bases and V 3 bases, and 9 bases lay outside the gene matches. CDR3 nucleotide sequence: TGTGCCAGCAGCTCCGGACAGGTCGCGAGCGGGGAGCTGTTTTTT. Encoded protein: CASSSGQVASGELFF.

The CDR3 nucleotides read TGTGCCAGCAGCCCCGTAGCGGGAGTTAATCATGAGCAGTTCTTC. Translating gives CASSPVAGVNHEQFF. The chain combines TRBV11-2 with TRBJ2-1; TRBD2 matches 9 bases. The CDR3 is 15 amino acids. CDR1 and CDR2 (germline): SGHAT, FQNNGV. Unmatched junction bases numbered 10, after V lost 5 bases and J lost 8 bases. Filled out from reference TRBV11-2 and TRBJ2-1, the complete variable domain reads EAGVAQSPRYKIIEKRQSVAFWCNPISGHATLYWYQQILGQGPKLLIQFQNNGVVDDSQLPKDRFSAERLKGVDSTLKIQPAKLEDSAVYLCASSPVAGVNHEQFFGPGTRLTVL.

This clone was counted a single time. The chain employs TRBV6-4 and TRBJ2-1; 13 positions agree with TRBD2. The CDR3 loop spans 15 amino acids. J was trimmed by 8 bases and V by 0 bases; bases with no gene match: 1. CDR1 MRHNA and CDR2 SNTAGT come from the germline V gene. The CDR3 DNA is TGTGCCAGCAGTGACTCACTAGCGGGGGGGCATGAGCAGTTCTTC. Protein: CASSDSLAGGHEQFF.

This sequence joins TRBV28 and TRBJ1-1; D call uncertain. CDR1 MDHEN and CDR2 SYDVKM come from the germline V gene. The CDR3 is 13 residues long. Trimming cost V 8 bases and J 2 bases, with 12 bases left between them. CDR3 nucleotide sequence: TGTGCCAGCCTTTCTCCAGGAAACACTGAAGCTTTCTTT. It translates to CASLSPGNTEAFF.

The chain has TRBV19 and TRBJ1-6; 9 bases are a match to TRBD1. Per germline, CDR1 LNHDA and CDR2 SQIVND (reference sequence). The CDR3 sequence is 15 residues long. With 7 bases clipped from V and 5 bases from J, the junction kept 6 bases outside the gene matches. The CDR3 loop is CASTTGTGNNSPLHF. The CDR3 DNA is TGTGCCAGTACCACCGGGACAGGGAATAATTCACCCCTCCACTTT.

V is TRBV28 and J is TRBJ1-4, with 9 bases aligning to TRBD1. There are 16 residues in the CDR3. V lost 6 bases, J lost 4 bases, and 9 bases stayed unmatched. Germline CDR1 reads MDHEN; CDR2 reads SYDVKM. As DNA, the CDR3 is TGTGCCAGCAGGACAGGGGGGATAGCTGATAATGAAAAACTGTTTTTT. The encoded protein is CASRTGGIADNEKLFF.

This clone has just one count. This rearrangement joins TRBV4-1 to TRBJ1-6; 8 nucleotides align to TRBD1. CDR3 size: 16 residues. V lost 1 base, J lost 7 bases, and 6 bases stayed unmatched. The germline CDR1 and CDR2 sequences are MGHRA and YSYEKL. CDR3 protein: CASSQGQGRGNSPLHF. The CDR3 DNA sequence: TGCGCCAGCAGCCAAGGACAGGGGCGGGGGAATTCACCCCTCCACTTT.

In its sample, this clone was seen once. The CDR3 DNA reads TGTGCCAGCAGCTTTAAACAGGGAGTGGATGGCTACACCTTC. Translated: CASSFKQGVDGYTF. The rearrangement links TRBV11-2 to TRBJ1-2, with a tentative D call TRBD1 (6 bases). The CDR3 length is 14 residues. In germline, CDR1 is SGHAT, CDR2 FQNNGV. Between the trimmed V and J ends, which lost 3 bases and 6 bases, there was a span of 14 bases. Filled out from reference TRBV11-2 and TRBJ1-2, the complete variable domain reads EAGVAQSPRYKIIEKRQSVAFWCNPISGHATLYWYQQILGQGPKLLIQFQNNGVVDDSQLPKDRFSAERLKGVDSTLKIQPAKLEDSAVYLCASSFKQGVDGYTFGSGTRLTVV.

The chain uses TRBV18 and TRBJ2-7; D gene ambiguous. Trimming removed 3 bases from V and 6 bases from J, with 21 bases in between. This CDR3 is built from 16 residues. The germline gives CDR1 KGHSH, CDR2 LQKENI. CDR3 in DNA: TGTGCCAGCTCACCTTACAAATATACGGGTGGCGGCGAGCAGTACTTC. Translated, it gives CASSPYKYTGGGEQYF.

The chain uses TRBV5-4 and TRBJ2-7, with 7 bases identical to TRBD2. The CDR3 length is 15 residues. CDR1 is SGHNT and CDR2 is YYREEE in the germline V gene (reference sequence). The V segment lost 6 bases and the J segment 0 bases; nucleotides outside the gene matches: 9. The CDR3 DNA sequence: TGTGCCAGCACCCCATTGGGGGGGGACTCCTACGAGCAGTACTTC. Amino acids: CASTPLGGDSYEQYF. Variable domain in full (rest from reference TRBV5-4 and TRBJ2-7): ETGVTQSPTHLIKTRGQQVTLRCSSQSGHNTVSWYQQALGQGPQFIFQYYREEENGRGNFPPRFSGLQFPNYSSELNVNALELDDSALYLCASTPLGGDSYEQYFGPGTRLTVT.

In nucleotides, the CDR3 is TGTGCCAGCAGTTCCCCCAGGAGCGGGGGGTCAGACGAGCAGTACTTC. Translation: CASSSPRSGGSDEQYF. The rearrangement links TRBV6-6 to TRBJ2-7, with 9 bases lining up with TRBD2. The CDR3 contains 16 residues. J lost 5 bases, V lost 4 bases, and 12 bases had no gene match. CDR1 and CDR2 from the germline V gene are MNHNY and SVGAGI (reference sequence).

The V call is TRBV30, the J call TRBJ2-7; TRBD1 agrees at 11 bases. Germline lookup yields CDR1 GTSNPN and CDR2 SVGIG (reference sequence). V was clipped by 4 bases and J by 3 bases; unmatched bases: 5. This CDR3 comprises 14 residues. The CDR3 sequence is CAWNDGTGGYEQYF. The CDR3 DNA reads TGTGCCTGGAACGACGGGACAGGGGGCTACGAGCAGTACTTC.

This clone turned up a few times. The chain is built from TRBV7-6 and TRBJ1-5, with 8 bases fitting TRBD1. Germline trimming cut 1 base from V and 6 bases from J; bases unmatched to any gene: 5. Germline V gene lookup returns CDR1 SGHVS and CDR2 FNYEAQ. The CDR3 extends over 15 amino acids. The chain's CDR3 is CASSLGQGWAQPQHF. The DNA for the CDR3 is TGTGCCAGCAGCTTAGGACAGGGGTGGGCTCAGCCCCAGCATTTT.

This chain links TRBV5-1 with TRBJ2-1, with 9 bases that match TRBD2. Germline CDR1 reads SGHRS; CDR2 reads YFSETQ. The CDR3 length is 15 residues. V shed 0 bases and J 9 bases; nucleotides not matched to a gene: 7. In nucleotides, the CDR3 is TGCGCCAGCAGCTTGGTGGCGGGGGGGCCGGGTGAGCAGTTCTTC. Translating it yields CASSLVAGGPGEQFF.

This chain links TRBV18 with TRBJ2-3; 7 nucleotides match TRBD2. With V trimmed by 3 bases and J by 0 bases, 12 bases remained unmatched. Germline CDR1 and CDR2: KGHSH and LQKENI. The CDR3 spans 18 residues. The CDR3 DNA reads TGTGCCAGCTCACCTTCCCCCCCTAGCGGAACTAGCACAGATACGCAGTATTTT. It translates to CASSPSPPSGTSTDTQYF.

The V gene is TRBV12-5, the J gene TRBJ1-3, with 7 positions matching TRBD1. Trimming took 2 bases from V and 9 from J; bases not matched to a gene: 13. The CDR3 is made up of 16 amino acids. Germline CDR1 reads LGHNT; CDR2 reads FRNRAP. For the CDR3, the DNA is TGTGCTAGTGGTTTGATTAACACAGGGGTAGGGAGCACCATATATTTT. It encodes CASGLINTGVGSTIYF.